Shown below are 19 T cell receptor beta chains from a single sample sequenced in a study of blood T cell repertoires in COVID-19. Produced via immunoSEQ multiplex PCR; TCRdb's table is partial and in-frame only. The repertoire holds about 140,000 clones, with about 81% as singletons. Material for sequencing was peripheral blood. Receptor source: a woman of 80 years or more with acute or convalescent COVID-19.

V and J are TRBV7-2 and TRBJ1-2, with TRBD1 matching 8 bases. Per germline, CDR1 SGHTA and CDR2 FQGNSA. The CDR3 loop spans 16 amino acids. V shed 2 bases, J shed 4 bases, and the junction held 9 bases outside the gene matches. The CDR3 is CASSLRQGLAGYGYTF. CDR3 coding DNA: TGTGCCAGCAGCTTACGACAGGGGTTAGCGGGCTATGGCTACACCTTC.

The rearrangement joins TRBV6-5 to TRBJ1-3; maybe TRBD1 (6 bases). In germline, CDR1 is MNHEY, CDR2 SVGAGI. V was shortened by 6 bases and J by 0 bases, with 12 bases between the two germline ends. The CDR3 consists of 15 residues. This chain's CDR3 is CASSPTGLSGNTIYF. In nucleotides, the CDR3 is TGTGCCAGCAGCCCGACAGGTCTCTCTGGAAACACCATATATTTT.

The chain is built from TRBV5-6 and TRBJ2-5; D possibly corresponds to TRBD2 (5 bases). Between the trimmed V and J ends, which lost 4 bases and 7 bases, there was a span of 11 bases. Germline V gives CDR1 SGHDT, CDR2 YYEEEE. This CDR3 spans 12 amino acids. CDR3 protein: CASSPGKGTQYF. CDR3 nucleotide sequence: TGTGCCAGCAGCCCCGGGAAAGGGACCCAGTACTTC.

This chain uses TRBV7-3 with TRBJ1-4; tentative D call: TRBD1 (6 bases). This CDR3 spans 15 amino acids. Trimming took off 5 bases at V and 7 bases at J, with 17 bases between the two ends. Germline lookup yields CDR1 SGHTA and CDR2 FQGTGA. CDR3 bases: TGTGCCAGCAGCCGCACAGGGTCCCCAGCTGAAAAACTGTTTTTT. Encoded protein: CASSRTGSPAEKLFF. Variable domain in full (rest from reference TRBV7-3 and TRBJ1-4): GAGVSQTPSNKVTEKGKYVELRCDPISGHTALYWYRQSLGQGPEFLIYFQGTGAADDSGLPNDRFFAVRPEGSVSTLKIQRTERGDSAVYLCASSRTGSPAEKLFFGSGTQLSVL.

This chain links TRBV2 with TRBJ2-1; no definite D call. V was shortened by 7 bases and J by 0 bases, with 10 bases between the two germline ends. The germline CDR1 and CDR2 sequences are SNHLY and FYNNEI. This CDR3 has 14 amino acids. The CDR3 here is CASTPASSYNEQFF. In DNA, the CDR3 is TGTGCCAGCACGCCAGCGAGCTCCTACAATGAGCAGTTCTTC.

The rearrangement joins TRBV14 to TRBJ2-3; 7 nucleotides match TRBD1. Germline-derived CDR1 and CDR2 are SGHDN and FVKESK. V lost 2 bases, J lost 0 bases, and 11 bases stayed unmatched. The CDR3 is made up of 18 amino acids. For the CDR3, the DNA is TGTGCCAGCAGCCAATCCCATAGCTCAGGGGGAAGCACAGATACGCAGTATTTT. Amino acid sequence: CASSQSHSSGGSTDTQYF.

V usage is TRBV30 and J usage is TRBJ1-2, with a tentative D call TRBD1 (5 bases). The germline V gene encodes CDR1 GTSNPN and CDR2 SVGIG (reference sequence). V lost 1 base and J 8 bases, leaving 26 bases between the germline ends. This CDR3 comprises 17 residues. CDR3 region: CAWSAYRFIGTSGGYTF. In DNA, the CDR3 is TGTGCCTGGAGTGCCTATCGGTTCATCGGGACTTCCGGCGGCTACACCTTC.

This clone was found once. In DNA form, the CDR3 reads TGTGCCAGCAGCGAAGGGGCCTCGAGGATTTATGGCTACACCTTC. Protein sequence: CASSEGASRIYGYTF. V is TRBV7-2 and J is TRBJ1-2, with D perhaps matching TRBD1 (5 bases). CDR1 and CDR2 (germline): SGHTA, FQGNSA. The V gene lost 5 bases and the J gene lost 5 bases, with 18 bases spanning the gap. The CDR3 sequence is 15 residues long.

This clone came up a few times. This chain connects TRBV4-1 to TRBJ1-2, with 9 bases matching TRBD1. Trimming cost V 3 bases and J 9 bases; bases outside gene matches: 8. The CDR3 sequence is 14 residues long. CDR1 is MGHRA and CDR2 is YSYEKL in the germline V gene. The CDR3 spells CASSQRGQGASYTF. The CDR3 DNA follows: TGCGCCAGCAGCCAGAGGGGACAGGGCGCTAGCTACACCTTC.

About this clone itself: The junction departs from the called germline gene at one end, perhaps through a read error. CDR3 nucleotides: TGTGCCAGTAGTACTGGACTAGCGGGAGTTTTGCACTTC. Translated: CASSTGLAGVLHF. This chain links TRBV19 with TRBJ2-5; 13 bases are shared with TRBD2. The germline V gene encodes CDR1 LNHDA and CDR2 SQIVND (reference sequence). The CDR3 sequence is 13 residues long.

About this clone: Other DNA sequences in the same sample also yield this CDR3. The chain combines TRBV12-3 or TRBV12-4 with TRBJ1-1, with D perhaps matching TRBD1 (5 bases). Trimming cost V 2 bases and J 1 base, with 5 bases left between them. The length of the CDR3 is 13 residues. In DNA form, the CDR3 reads TGTGCCAGCAGTTTAAGGGGGAACACTGAAGCTTTCTTT. As protein: CASSLRGNTEAFF.

CDR3 in amino acids: CASSLRQGVGHEQYF. The CDR3, as DNA: TGTGCCAGCAGCCTCCGGCAGGGGGTCGGACACGAGCAGTACTTC. The V call is TRBV16, the J call TRBJ2-7; 7 bases match TRBD1. The V gene end was trimmed by 4 bases and the J gene end by 5 bases; junction bases not matched to a gene: 11. The CDR3 covers 15 residues. Germline CDR1 reads KGHSY; CDR2 reads FQNENV.

The J gene is TRBJ2-5, the V gene TRBV7-2; D may be TRBD2 (6 bases). Germline V gene sequence: CDR1 SGHTA, CDR2 FQGNSA. V was trimmed by 3 bases and J by 2 bases, leaving 13 bases between them. The CDR3 loop spans 15 amino acids. The CDR3 sequence: CASSLGLAPQETQYF. In nucleotides, the CDR3 is TGTGCCAGCAGCTTGGGGCTAGCGCCGCAAGAGACCCAGTACTTC.

The V gene is TRBV19, the J gene TRBJ1-6; D is unresolved. Germline assignment: CDR1 LNHDA and CDR2 SQIVND (reference sequence). The CDR3 has 12 residues. Trimming removed 5 bases from V and 11 bases from J, with 10 bases in between. The CDR3 DNA sequence: TGTGCCAGTAGTCTGAAGACTGCACCCCTCCACTTT. Translating gives CASSLKTAPLHF.

This clone was observed a single time. The rearrangement joins TRBV6-4 to TRBJ2-6, with 8 bases lining up with TRBD2. Germline CDR1 is MRHNA and CDR2 is SNTAGT. The CDR3 has 19 residues. J lost 2 bases, V lost 0 bases, and 9 bases had no gene match. In DNA, the CDR3 is TGTGCCAGCAGTGACTCGAAAGTTGCCGGGGGGGCTGGGGCCAACGTCCTGACTTTC. It is translated as CASSDSKVAGGAGANVLTF.

The gene calls are TRBV19 and TRBJ2-1; TRBD2 aligns across 12 bases. The trim removed 2 bases at V and 4 bases at J, leaving 3 bases unmatched. CDR1 and CDR2 from the germline V gene are LNHDA and SQIVND (reference sequence). The CDR3 is made up of 16 amino acids. CDR3 DNA sequence: TGTGCCAGTAGTATAAGGACTAGCGGGGTATACAATGAGCAGTTCTTC. This sequence encodes CASSIRTSGVYNEQFF.

This sequence joins TRBV6-5 and TRBJ2-7, with 11 bases that match TRBD2. Unmatched junction bases numbered 1, after V lost 5 bases and J lost 4 bases. This CDR3 contains 13 residues. Germline CDR1 is MNHEY and CDR2 is SVGAGI. CDR3 sequence (DNA): TGTGCCAGCAGTACTAGCGGGAGTTACGAGCAGTACTTC. Its translation: CASSTSGSYEQYF.

The chain carries TRBV7-2 and TRBJ2-1, with 8 bases fitting TRBD2. From germline, CDR1 is SGHTA and CDR2 FQGNSA. The CDR3 is 15 amino acids. The V and J ends lost 3 bases and 2 bases, in that order; junction bases with no gene match: 3. The CDR3 spells CASSLSGGTYNEQFF. The CDR3, as DNA: TGTGCCAGCAGCTTGTCGGGGGGGACCTACAATGAGCAGTTCTTC. The full variable domain, its missing parts supplied by reference TRBV7-2 and TRBJ2-1, is GAGVSQSPSNKVTEKGKDVELRCDPISGHTALYWYRQSLGQGLEFLIYFQGNSAPDKSGLPSDRFSAERTGGSVSTLTIQRTQQEDSAVYLCASSLSGGTYNEQFFGPGTRLTVL.

This chain connects TRBV5-1 to TRBJ2-5, with 9 bases matching TRBD1. The J segment lost 2 bases and the V segment lost 2 bases, leaving 4 bases of the junction unmatched. The CDR3 consists of 15 residues. The V gene's germline CDR1 is SGHRS and CDR2 YFSETQ. The CDR3 nucleotides are TGCGCCAGCAGCTTAGGGACAGGGATTCAAGAGACCCAGTACTTC. It codes for CASSLGTGIQETQYF. The variable domain in full, with the rest retrieved from reference TRBV5-1 and TRBJ2-5, is KAGVTQTPRYLIKTRGQQVTLSCSPISGHRSVSWYQQTPGQGLQFLFEYFSETQRNKGNFPGRFSGRQFSNSRSEMNVSTLELGDSALYLCASSLGTGIQETQYFGPGTRLLVL.